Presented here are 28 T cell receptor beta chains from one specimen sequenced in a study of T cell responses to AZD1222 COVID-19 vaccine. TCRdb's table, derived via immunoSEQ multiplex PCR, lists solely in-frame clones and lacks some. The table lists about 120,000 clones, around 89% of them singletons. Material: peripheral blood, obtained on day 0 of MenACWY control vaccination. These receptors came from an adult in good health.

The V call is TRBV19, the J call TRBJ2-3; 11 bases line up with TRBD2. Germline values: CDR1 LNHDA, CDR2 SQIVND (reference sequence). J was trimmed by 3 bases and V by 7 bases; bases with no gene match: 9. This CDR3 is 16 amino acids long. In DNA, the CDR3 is TGTGCCAGTATAGGTAGCGGGAGGGCCTTGACAGATACGCAGTATTTT. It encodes CASIGSGRALTDTQYF.

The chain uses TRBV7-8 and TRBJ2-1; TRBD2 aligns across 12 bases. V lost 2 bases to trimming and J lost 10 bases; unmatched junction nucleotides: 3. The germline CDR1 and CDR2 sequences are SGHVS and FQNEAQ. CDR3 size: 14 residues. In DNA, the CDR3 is TGTGCCAGCAGCTTAAGGCTAGCGGGAGGGGAGCAGTTCTTC. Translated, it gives CASSLRLAGGEQFF.

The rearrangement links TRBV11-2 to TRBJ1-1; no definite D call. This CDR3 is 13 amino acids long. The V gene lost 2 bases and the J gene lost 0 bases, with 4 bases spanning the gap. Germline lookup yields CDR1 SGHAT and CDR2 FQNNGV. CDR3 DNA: TGTGCCAGCAGCTTATTTGTGAACACTGAAGCTTTCTTT. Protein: CASSLFVNTEAFF.

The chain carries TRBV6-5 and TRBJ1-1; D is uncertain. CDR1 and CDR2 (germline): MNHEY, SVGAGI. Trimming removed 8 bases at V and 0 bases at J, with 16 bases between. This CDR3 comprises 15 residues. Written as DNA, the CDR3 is TGTGCCAGCTTCGGCGGCAGGCCCATGAACACTGAAGCTTTCTTT. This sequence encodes CASFGGRPMNTEAFF.

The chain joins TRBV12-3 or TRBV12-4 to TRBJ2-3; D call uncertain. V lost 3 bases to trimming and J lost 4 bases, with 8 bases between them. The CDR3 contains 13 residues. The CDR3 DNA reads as TGTGCCAGCAGTTTTATTGGTTCAGATACGCAGTATTTT. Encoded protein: CASSFIGSDTQYF.

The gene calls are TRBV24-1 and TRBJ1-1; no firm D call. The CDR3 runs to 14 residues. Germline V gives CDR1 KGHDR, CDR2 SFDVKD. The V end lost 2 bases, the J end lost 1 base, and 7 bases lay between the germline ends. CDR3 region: CATSDSHTNTEAFF. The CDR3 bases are TGTGCCACCAGTGATTCTCACACGAACACTGAAGCTTTCTTT.

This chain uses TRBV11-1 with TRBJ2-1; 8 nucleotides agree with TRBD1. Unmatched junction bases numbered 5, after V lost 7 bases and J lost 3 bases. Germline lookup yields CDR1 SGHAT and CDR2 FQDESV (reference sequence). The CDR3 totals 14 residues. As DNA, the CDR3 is TGTGCCAGCACCCGGACAGGGATCTACAATGAGCAGTTCTTC. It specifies CASTRTGIYNEQFF.

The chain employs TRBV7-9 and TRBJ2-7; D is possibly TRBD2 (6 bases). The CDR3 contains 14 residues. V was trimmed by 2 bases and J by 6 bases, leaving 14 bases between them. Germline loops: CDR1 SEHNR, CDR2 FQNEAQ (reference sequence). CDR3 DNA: TGTGCCAGCAGCTTAATCGGAGTCGGGGGCGAGCAGTACTTC. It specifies CASSLIGVGGEQYF. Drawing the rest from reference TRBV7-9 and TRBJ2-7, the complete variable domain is DTGVSQNPRHKITKRGQNVTFRCDPISEHNRLYWYRQTLGQGPEFLTYFQNEAQLEKSRLLSDRFSAERPKGSFSTLEIQRTEQGDSAMYLCASSLIGVGGEQYFGPGTRLTVT.

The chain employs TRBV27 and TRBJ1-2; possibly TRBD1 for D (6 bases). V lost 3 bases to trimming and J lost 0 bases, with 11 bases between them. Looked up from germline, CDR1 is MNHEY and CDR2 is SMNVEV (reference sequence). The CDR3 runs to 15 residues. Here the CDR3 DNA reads TGTGCCAGCAGTTTGAATGGACAGTCTAACTATGGCTACACCTTC. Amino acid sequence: CASSLNGQSNYGYTF.

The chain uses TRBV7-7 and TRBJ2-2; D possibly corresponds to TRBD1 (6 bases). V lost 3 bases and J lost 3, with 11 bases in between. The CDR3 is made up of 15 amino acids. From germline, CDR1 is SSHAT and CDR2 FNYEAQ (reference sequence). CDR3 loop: CASSLGRGDTGELFF. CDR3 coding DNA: TGTGCCAGCAGCTTGGGCAGGGGTGACACCGGGGAGCTGTTTTTT.

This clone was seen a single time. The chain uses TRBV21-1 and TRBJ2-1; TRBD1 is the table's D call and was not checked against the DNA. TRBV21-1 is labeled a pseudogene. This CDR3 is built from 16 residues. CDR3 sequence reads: CASSKVRTDPYNEQFF. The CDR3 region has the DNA TGTGCCAGCAGCAAAGTTAGGACAGACCCTTACAATGAGCAGTTCTTC.

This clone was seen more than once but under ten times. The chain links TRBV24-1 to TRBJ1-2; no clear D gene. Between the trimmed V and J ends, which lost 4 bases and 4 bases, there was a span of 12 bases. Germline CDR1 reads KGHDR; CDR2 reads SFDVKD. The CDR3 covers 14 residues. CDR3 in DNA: TGTGCCACCAGTGAGGAGGGAGCCGGCTATGGCTACACCTTC. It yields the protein CATSEEGAGYGYTF.

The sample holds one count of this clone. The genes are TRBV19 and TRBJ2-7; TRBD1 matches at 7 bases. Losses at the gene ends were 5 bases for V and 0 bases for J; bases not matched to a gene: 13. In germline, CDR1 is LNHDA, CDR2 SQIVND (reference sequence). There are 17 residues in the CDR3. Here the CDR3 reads CASSPRLGTEPSYEQYF. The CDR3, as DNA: TGTGCCAGTAGTCCCCGACTCGGGACAGAACCCTCCTACGAGCAGTACTTC. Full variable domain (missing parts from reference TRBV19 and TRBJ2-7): DGGITQSPKYLFRKEGQNVTLSCEQNLNHDAMYWYRQDPGQGLRLIYYSQIVNDFQKGDIAEGYSVSREKKESFPLTVTSAQKNPTAFYLCASSPRLGTEPSYEQYFGPGTRLTVT.

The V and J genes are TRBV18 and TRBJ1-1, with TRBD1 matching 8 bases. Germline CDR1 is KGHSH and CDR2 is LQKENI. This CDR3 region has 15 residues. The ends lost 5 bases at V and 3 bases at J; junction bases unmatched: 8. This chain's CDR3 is CASSGQGARDTEAFF. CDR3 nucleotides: TGTGCCAGCTCAGGGCAGGGGGCAAGGGACACTGAAGCTTTCTTT.

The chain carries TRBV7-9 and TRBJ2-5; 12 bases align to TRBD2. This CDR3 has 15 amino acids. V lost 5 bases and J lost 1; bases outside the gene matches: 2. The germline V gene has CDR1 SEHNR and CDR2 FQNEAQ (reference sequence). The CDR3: CASSPTSGSQETQYF. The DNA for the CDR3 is TGTGCCAGCAGCCCGACTAGCGGGAGCCAAGAGACCCAGTACTTC.

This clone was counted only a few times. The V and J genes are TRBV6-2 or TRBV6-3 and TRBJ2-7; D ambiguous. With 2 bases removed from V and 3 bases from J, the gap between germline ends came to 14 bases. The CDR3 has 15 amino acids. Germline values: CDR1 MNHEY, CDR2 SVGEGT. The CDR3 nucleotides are TGTGCCAGCAGTTACGGTCCGGAGCTTTACTACGAGCAGTACTTC. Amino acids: CASSYGPELYYEQYF.

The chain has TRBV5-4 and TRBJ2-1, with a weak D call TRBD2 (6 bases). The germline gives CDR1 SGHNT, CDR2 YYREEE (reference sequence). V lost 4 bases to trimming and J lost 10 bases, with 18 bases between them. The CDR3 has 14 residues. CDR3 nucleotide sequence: TGTGCCAGCAGCCCGGGACTGGACCGGGGGGAGCAGTTCTTC. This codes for CASSPGLDRGEQFF. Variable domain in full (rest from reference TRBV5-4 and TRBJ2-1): ETGVTQSPTHLIKTRGQQVTLRCSSQSGHNTVSWYQQALGQGPQFIFQYYREEENGRGNFPPRFSGLQFPNYSSELNVNALELDDSALYLCASSPGLDRGEQFFGPGTRLTVL.

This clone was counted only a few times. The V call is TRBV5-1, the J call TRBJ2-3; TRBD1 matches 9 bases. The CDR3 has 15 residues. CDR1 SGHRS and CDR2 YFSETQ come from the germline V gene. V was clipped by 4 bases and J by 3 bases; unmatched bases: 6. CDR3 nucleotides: TGCGCCAGCAGCCCGGGACAGGGTTCGACAGATACGCAGTATTTT. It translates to CASSPGQGSTDTQYF.

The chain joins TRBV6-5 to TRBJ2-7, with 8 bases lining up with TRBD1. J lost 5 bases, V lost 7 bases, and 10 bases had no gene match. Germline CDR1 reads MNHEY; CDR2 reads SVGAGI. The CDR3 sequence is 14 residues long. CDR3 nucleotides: TGTGCCAGCAATAGGGCAGGGGGCCTCCACGAGCAGTACTTC. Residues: CASNRAGGLHEQYF.

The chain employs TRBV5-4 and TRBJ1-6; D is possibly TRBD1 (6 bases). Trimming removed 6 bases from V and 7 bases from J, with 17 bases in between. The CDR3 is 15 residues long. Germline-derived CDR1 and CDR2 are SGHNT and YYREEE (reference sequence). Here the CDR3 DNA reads TGTGCCAGCACAAGCCACGAGGGGGGAAATTCACCCCTCCACTTT. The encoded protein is CASTSHEGGNSPLHF.

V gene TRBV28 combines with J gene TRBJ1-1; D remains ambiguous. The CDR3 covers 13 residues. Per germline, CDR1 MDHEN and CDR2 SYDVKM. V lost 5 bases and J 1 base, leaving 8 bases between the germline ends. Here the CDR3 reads CASSPRANTEAFF. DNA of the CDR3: TGTGCCAGCAGTCCGAGAGCGAACACTGAAGCTTTCTTT.

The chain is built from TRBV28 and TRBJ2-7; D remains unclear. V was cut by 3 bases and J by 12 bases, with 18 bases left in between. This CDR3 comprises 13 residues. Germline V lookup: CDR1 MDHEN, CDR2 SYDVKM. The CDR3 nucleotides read TGTGCCAGCAGTTTCAAGAGCCCGAGCAGTTGGTACTTC. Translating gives CASSFKSPSSWYF.

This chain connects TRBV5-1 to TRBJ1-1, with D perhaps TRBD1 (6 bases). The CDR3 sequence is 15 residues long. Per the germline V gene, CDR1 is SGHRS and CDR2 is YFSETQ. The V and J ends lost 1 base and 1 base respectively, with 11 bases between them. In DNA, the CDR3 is TGCGCCAGCAGCTTGATGGGACACTGGAACACTGAAGCTTTCTTT. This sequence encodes CASSLMGHWNTEAFF.

This CDR3 reads CASSVAITSGSKGRTDTQYF. DNA for the CDR3: TGTGCCAGCAGCGTAGCGATTACTAGCGGGAGTAAGGGCCGAACAGATACGCAGTATTTT. This chain connects TRBV6-6 to TRBJ2-3; TRBD2 matches at 11 bases. The CDR3 extends over 20 amino acids. V dropped 6 bases and J dropped 3; count of bases not matched to a gene: 20. Germline assignment: CDR1 MNHNY and CDR2 SVGAGI (reference sequence).

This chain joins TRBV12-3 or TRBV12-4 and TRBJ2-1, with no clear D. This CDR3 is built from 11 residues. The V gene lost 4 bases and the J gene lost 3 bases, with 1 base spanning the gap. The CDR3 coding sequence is TGTGCCAGCAGTTACTACAATGAGCAGTTCTTC. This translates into CASSYYNEQFF.

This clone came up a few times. In DNA, the CDR3 is TGTGCCAGCAGCTTAGCCCCCAACAATGAGCAGTTCTTC. Translation: CASSLAPNNEQFF. V is TRBV7-2 and J is TRBJ2-1; no clear D. V lost 0 bases, J lost 5 bases, and 5 bases lay in between. The CDR3 extends over 13 amino acids. Per germline, CDR1 SGHTA and CDR2 FQGNSA.

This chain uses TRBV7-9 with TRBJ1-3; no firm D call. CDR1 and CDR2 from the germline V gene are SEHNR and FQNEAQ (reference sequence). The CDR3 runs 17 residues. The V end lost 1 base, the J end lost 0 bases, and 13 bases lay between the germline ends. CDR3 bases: TGTGCCAGCAGCTTAGGGCAGCAAAAGAGCTCTGGAAACACCATATATTTT. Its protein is CASSLGQQKSSGNTIYF.

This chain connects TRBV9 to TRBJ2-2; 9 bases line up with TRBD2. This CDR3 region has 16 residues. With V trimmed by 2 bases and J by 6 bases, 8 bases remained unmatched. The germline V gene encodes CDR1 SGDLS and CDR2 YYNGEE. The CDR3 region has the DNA TGTGCCAGCAGCGTCGACGGGACTAGCCGGGCCGGGGAGCTGTTTTTT. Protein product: CASSVDGTSRAGELFF.